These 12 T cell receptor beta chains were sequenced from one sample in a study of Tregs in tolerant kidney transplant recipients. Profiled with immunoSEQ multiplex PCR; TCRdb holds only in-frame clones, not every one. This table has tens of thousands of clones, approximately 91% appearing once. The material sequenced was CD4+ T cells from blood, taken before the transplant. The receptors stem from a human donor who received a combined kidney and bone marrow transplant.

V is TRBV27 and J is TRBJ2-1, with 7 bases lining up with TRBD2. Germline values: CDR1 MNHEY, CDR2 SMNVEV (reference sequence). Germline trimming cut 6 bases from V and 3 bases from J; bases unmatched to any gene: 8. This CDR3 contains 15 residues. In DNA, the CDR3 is TGTGCCAGCAGCCGGAGCGGGACGTTCTACAATGAGCAGTTCTTC. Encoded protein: CASSRSGTFYNEQFF.

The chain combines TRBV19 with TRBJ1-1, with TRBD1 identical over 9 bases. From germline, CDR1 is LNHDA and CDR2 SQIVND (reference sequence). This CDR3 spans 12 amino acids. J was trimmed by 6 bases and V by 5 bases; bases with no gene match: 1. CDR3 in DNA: TGTGCCAGTAGTCGACAGGGGGCTGAAGCTTTCTTT. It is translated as CASSRQGAEAFF.

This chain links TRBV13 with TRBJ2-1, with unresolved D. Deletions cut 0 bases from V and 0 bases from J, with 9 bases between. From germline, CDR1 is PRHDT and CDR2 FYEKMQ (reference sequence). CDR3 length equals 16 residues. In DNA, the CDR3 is TGTGCCAGCAGCTTAGGCGGCGGCTACTCCTACAATGAGCAGTTCTTC. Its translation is CASSLGGGYSYNEQFF.

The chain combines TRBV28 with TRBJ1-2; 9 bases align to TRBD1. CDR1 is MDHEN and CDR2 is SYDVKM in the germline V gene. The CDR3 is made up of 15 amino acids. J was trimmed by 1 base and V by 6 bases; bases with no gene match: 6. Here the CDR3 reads CASRTGGDDNYGYTF. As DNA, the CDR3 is TGTGCCAGCAGGACAGGGGGTGATGATAACTATGGCTACACCTTC.

CDR3 region: CAWSQVAGELFF. The CDR3 nucleotides read TGTGCCTGGAGTCAGGTGGCCGGGGAGCTGTTTTTT. The chain couples TRBV30 to TRBJ2-2; D is unclear. V lost 2 bases and J lost 6, with 7 bases in between. Per the germline V gene, CDR1 is GTSNPN and CDR2 is SVGIG (reference sequence). This CDR3 region has 12 residues. The full variable domain, completed using reference TRBV30 and TRBJ2-2, is SQTIHQWPATLVQPVGSPLSLECTVEGTSNPNLYWYRQAAGRGLQLLFYSVGIGQISSEVPQNLSASRPQDRQFILSSKKLLLSDSGFYLCAWSQVAGELFFGEGSRLTVL.

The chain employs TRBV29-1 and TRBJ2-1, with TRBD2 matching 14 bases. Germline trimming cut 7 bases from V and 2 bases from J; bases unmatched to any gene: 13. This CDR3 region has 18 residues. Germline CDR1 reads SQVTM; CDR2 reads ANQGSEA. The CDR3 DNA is TGCAGCGCACAGGGGTTGGGACTAGCGGGAGCTCCCTACAATGAGCAGTTCTTC. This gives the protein CSAQGLGLAGAPYNEQFF.

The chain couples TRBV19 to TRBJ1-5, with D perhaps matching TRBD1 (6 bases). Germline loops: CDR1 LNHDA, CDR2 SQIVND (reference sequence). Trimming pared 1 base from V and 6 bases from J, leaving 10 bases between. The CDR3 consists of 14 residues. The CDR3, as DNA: TGTGCCAGTAGTATAGGTCGGGACACTCAGCCCCAGCATTTT. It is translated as CASSIGRDTQPQHF.

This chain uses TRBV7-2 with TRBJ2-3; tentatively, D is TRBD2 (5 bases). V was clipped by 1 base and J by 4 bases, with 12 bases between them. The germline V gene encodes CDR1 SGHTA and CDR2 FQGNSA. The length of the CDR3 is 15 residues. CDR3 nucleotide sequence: TGTGCCAGCAGCTTAGACGGGGAAACGGCAGATACGCAGTATTTT. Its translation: CASSLDGETADTQYF.

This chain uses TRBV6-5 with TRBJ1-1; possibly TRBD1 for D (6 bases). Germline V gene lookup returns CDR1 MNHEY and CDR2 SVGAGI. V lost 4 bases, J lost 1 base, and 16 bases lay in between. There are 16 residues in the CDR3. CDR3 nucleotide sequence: TGTGCCAGCAGTTTTGAACGGGGACATCAGAACACTGAAGCTTTCTTT. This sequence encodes CASSFERGHQNTEAFF.

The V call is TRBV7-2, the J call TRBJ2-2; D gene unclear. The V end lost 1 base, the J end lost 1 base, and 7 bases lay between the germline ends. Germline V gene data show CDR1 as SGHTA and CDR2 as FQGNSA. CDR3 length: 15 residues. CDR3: CASSLGQVNTGELFF. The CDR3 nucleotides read TGTGCCAGCAGCTTAGGGCAGGTGAACACCGGGGAGCTGTTTTTT.

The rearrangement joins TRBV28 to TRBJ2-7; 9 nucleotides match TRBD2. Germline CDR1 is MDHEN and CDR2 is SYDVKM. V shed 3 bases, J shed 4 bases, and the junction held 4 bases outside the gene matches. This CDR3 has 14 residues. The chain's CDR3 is CASSFPSGEYEQYF. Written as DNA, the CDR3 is TGTGCCAGCAGTTTCCCTAGCGGGGAATACGAGCAGTACTTC.

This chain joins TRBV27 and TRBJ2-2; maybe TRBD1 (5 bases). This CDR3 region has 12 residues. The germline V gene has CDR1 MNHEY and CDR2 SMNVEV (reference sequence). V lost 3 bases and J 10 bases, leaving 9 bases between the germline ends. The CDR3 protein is CASSFRAEELFF. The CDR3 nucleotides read TGTGCCAGCAGTTTCAGGGCGGAGGAGCTGTTTTTT.